A single sample is the source of the 8 T cell receptor beta chains below, sequenced in a study of shared clonotypes between healthy human individuals. Sequenced by immunoSEQ multiplex PCR; TCRdb stores in-frame clones only, minus some. Among about 1.5 million clones listed, under 99% were seen once. What was sequenced was naive CD4+ T cells sorted from blood. As for subset: CD45RA+ positively selected. The receptors shown here come from a man aged 25 to 40 in good health.

The rearrangement joins TRBV25-1 to TRBJ2-1, with 8 positions matching TRBD2. J gave up 8 bases and V 0 bases, and 9 bases lay outside the gene matches. This CDR3 region has 16 residues. CDR1 is MGHDK, CDR2 SYGVNS, per germline. CDR3 nucleotides: TGTGCCAGCAGTGAATACGTCGGGAGGGCCTGGGATGAGCAGTTCTTC. It encodes CASSEYVGRAWDEQFF. Supplemented by reference TRBV25-1 and TRBJ2-1, the full variable domain reads EADIYQTPRYLVIGTGKKITLECSQTMGHDKMYWYQQDPGMELHLIHYSYGVNSTEKGDLSSESTVSRIRTEHFPLTLESARPSHTSQYLCASSEYVGRAWDEQFFGPGTRLTVL.

V is TRBV7-8 and J is TRBJ1-2; unclear D gene. The CDR3 spans 13 residues. The germline V gene encodes CDR1 SGHVS and CDR2 FQNEAQ. Trimming took off 7 bases at V and 4 bases at J, with 13 bases between the two ends. The CDR3 reads CASTDRNAYGYTF. CDR3 nucleotide sequence: TGTGCCAGCACCGATAGAAATGCCTATGGCTACACCTTC.

This chain joins TRBV9 and TRBJ2-6; 12 bases are shared with TRBD2. There are 17 residues in the CDR3. Germline values: CDR1 SGDLS, CDR2 YYNGEE. J gave up 0 bases and V 4 bases, and 2 bases lay outside the gene matches. This CDR3 is CASSLGLAGSGANVLTF. CDR3 sequence (DNA): TGTGCCAGCAGCCTGGGACTAGCGGGCTCTGGGGCCAACGTCCTGACTTTC.

The chain links TRBV5-4 to TRBJ1-2, with D possibly TRBD1 on 5 matching bases. This CDR3 has 14 residues. Trimming stripped 4 bases from V and 6 bases from J, with 16 bases between. Germline V gives CDR1 SGHNT, CDR2 YYREEE (reference sequence). In DNA, the CDR3 is TGTGCCAGCAGCCCCCCTCCGGGGGACCATGGCTACACCTTC. Protein sequence: CASSPPPGDHGYTF.

The CDR3 protein is CASSVGDRAVNEQFF. The DNA of the CDR3 is TGTGCCAGCAGCGTTGGGGACAGGGCTGTAAATGAGCAGTTCTTC. The V gene is TRBV9, the J gene TRBJ2-1; 9 bases agree with TRBD1. Losses at the gene ends were 2 bases for V and 7 bases for J; bases not matched to a gene: 7. Germline V lookup: CDR1 SGDLS, CDR2 YYNGEE. This CDR3 is 15 amino acids long.

The CDR3 nucleotides are TGTGCCAGCAGTCTAGCGAACAACCGCTACGAGCAGTACTTC. It is translated as CASSLANNRYEQYF. The V gene is TRBV28, the J gene TRBJ2-7, with a possible D match to TRBD2 (6 bases). V was cut by 5 bases and J by 3 bases, with 14 bases left in between. The CDR3 loop spans 14 amino acids. Germline V gene lookup returns CDR1 MDHEN and CDR2 SYDVKM.

The rearrangement joins TRBV2 to TRBJ2-5; 7 nucleotides align to TRBD2. Looked up from germline, CDR1 is SNHLY and CDR2 is FYNNEI. This CDR3 is built from 15 residues. J was trimmed by 2 bases and V by 6 bases; bases with no gene match: 9. In DNA, the CDR3 is TGTGCCAGCAGGAGGCTAGCGGAGCGACAAGAGACCCAGTACTTC. Translation gives CASRRLAERQETQYF.

Comment on this clone: Other DNA sequences from this sample encode an identical CDR3 as well. The chain is built from TRBV5-5 and TRBJ2-7; the D is unclear. The germline V gene encodes CDR1 SGHKS and CDR2 YYEKEE (reference sequence). Trimming stripped 0 bases from V and 3 bases from J, with 13 bases between. This CDR3 region has 15 residues. CDR3 in DNA: TGTGCCAGCAGCTTGGTTCGTTCAGGTAGCTACGAGCAGTACTTC. It is translated as CASSLVRSGSYEQYF.